This T cell receptor (beta chain) was recovered during a study of CD8+CD57+ T cells in acquired aplastic anemia. On the study more broadly: When averaged, DNA from sorted CD4+ and CD8+ cells came to 3.2 ug.

In the case of this clonotype: Antigen: not known.

Germline V gene lookup returns CDR1 SGHTA and CDR2 FQGTGA. V was clipped by 5 bases and J by 7 bases; unmatched bases: 7. This CDR3 spans 14 amino acids. Genomic DNA templated the TCR beta VDJ and CDR3 profiling. TCRdb independently ran MiXCR on the reads; one entry per CDR3 protein. The table shows 250,000 to 350,000 distinct CDR3 sequences, with around three fifths occurring only once. General observations from the study: Controls did not differ significantly from patients in CD8+ Simpson's diversity. Comparison of patients with controls identified roughly 30 shared CD8+ CDR3 sequences.

The TCR was taken from a human donor with severe aplastic anemia or a healthy control (not recorded which). The material sequenced was sorted CD4+, CD8+, or CD8+CD57+ T cells (not recorded which) from PBMCs. The rearrangement uses TRBV7-3 and TRBJ2-7; 11 nucleotides align to TRBD2. The CDR3 DNA reads as TGTGCCAGCAGCCGTAGCGGGGGGGCCGGGGAGCAGTACTTC. This encodes CASSRSGGAGEQYF.